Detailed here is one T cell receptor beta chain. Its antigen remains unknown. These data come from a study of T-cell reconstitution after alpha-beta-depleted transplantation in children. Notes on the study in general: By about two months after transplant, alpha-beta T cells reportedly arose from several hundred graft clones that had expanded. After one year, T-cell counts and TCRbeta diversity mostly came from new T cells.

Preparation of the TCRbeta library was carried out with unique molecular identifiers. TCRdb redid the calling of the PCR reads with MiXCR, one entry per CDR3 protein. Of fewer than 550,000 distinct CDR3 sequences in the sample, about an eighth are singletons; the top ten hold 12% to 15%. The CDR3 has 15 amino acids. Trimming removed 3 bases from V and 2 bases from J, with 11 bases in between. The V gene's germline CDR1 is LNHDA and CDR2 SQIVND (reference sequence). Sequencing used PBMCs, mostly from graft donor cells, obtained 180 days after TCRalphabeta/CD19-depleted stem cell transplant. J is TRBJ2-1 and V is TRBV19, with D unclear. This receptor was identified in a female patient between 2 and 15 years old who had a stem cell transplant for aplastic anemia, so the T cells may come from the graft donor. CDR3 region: CASSIRSEPYNEQFF. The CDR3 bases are TGTGCCAGTAGTATCCGCTCGGAACCCTACAATGAGCAGTTCTTC.